This entry features one T cell receptor beta chain sequence. The data stem from a study of blood T cell repertoires in COVID-19. Whole-study context: Both acute and convalescent COVID-19 samples were obtained from the United States, Italy and Spain. T cells, B-cell-depleted T cells, or PBMCs supplied cDNA or gDNA.

Authors' processing steps: Amplification from reference gene primers served as the basis for estimated nucleated cell counts. Only in-frame clones appear in the TCRdb table, and some are missing; sequencing was by immunoSEQ multiplex PCR. The DNA was the basis for D and trimming; V, J and clone size are from that table. Here the sample spans approximately 220,000 clones, roughly 86% being singletons. After removal of 3 bases from V and 5 bases from J, the junction contained 3 bases not matched to a gene. In germline, CDR1 is LGHDT, CDR2 YNNKEL (reference sequence). The CDR3 contains 14 residues. Sequencing input: peripheral blood. The sequence was collected from a man in his fifties or sixties with acute or convalescent COVID-19. The chain uses TRBV3-1 (or the pseudogene TRBV3-2) and TRBJ2-5, with TRBD2 identical over 10 bases. The CDR3 bases are TGTGCCAGCAGCCATAGCGGGGGGCCCGAGACCCAGTACTTC. Protein product: CASSHSGGPETQYF.